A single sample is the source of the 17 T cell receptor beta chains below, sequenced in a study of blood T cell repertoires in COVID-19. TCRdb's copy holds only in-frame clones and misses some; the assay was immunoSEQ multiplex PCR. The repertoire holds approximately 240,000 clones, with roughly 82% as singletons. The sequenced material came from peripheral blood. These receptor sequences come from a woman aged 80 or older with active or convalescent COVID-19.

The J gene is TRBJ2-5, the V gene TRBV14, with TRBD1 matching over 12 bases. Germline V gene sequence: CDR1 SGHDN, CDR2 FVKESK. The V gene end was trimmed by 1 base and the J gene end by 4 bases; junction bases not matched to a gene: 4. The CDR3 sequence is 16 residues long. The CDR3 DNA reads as TGTGCCAGCAGCCAAGCGGGACAGGGGGCGGGAGAGACCCAGTACTTC. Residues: CASSQAGQGAGETQYF.

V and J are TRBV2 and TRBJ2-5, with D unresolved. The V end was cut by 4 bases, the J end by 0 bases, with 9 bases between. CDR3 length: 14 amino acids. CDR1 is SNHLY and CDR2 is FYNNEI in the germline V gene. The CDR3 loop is CASSVREYQETQYF. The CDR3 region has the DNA TGTGCCAGCAGTGTGAGAGAGTACCAAGAGACCCAGTACTTC.

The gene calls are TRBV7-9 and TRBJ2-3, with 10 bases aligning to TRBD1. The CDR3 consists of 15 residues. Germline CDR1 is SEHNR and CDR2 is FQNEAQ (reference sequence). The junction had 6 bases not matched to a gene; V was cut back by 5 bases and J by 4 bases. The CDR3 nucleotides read TGTGCCAGCAGCGCCGGGACAGGGGTTTCAGATACGCAGTATTTT. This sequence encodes CASSAGTGVSDTQYF.

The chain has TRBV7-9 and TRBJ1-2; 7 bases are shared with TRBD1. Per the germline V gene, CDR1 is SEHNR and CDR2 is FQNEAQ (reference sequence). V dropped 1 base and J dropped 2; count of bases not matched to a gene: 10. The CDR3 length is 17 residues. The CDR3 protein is CASSLDDSGQVNYGYTF. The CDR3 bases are TGTGCCAGCAGCTTAGACGACTCCGGACAGGTGAACTATGGCTACACCTTC.

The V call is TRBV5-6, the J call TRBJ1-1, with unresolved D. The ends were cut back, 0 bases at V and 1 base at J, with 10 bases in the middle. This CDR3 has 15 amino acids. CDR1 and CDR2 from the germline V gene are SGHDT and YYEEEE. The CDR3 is CASSLAPTGNTEAFF. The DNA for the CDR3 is TGTGCCAGCAGCTTGGCCCCAACGGGGAACACTGAAGCTTTCTTT.

CDR3 sequence: CASSFGGASNTDTQYF. Here the CDR3 DNA reads TGTGCCAGCAGCTTCGGAGGGGCTTCAAACACAGATACGCAGTATTTT. The chain recombines TRBV5-4 with TRBJ2-3; D perhaps matches TRBD2 (6 bases). This CDR3 comprises 16 residues. V lost 2 bases and J lost 2, with 15 bases in between. Germline values: CDR1 SGHNT, CDR2 YYREEE (reference sequence).

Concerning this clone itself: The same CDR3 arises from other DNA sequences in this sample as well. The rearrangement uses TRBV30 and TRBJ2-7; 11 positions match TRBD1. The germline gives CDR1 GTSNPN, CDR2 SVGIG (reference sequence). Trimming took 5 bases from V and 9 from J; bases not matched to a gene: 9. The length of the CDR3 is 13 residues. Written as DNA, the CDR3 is TGTGCCTGGGGTGGGGACAGGGGGGCGGTGCAGTACTTC. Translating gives CAWGGDRGAVQYF. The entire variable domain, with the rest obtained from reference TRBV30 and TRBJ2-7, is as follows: SQTIHQWPATLVQPVGSPLSLECTVEGTSNPNLYWYRQAAGRGLQLLFYSVGIGQISSEVPQNLSASRPQDRQFILSSKKLLLSDSGFYLCAWGGDRGAVQYFGPGTRLTVT.

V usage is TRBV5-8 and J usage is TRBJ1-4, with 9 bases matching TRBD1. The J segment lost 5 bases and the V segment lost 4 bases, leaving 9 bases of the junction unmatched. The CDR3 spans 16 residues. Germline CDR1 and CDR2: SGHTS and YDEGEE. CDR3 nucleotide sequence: TGTGCCAGCAGCCGGGACAGGGCGGGGACGAATGAAAAACTGTTTTTT. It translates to CASSRDRAGTNEKLFF.

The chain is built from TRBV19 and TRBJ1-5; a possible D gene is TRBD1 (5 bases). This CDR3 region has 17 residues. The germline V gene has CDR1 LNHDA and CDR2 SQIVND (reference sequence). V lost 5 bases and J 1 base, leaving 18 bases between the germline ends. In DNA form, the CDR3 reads TGTGCCAGTAGTCGAAAAGCAGGGATTACAAGCAATCAGCCCCAGCATTTT. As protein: CASSRKAGITSNQPQHF.

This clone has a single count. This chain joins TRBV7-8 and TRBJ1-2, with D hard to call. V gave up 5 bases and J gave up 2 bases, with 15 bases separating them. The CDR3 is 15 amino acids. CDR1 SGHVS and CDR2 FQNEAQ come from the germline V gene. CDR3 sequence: CASSARDFGNYGYTF. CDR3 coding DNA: TGTGCCAGCAGCGCTCGGGATTTTGGGAACTATGGCTACACCTTC.

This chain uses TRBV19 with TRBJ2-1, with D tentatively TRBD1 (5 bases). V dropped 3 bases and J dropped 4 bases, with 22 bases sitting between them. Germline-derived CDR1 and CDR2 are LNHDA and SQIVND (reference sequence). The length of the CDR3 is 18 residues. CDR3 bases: TGTGCCAGTAGTATCCCTCTCGACAGCCAAGTTTTATACAATGAGCAGTTCTTC. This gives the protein CASSIPLDSQVLYNEQFF.

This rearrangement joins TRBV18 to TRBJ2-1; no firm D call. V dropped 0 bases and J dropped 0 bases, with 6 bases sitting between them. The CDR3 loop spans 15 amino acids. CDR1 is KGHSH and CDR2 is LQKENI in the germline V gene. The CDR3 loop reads CASSPPADSYNEQFF. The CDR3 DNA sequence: TGTGCCAGCTCACCACCGGCTGACTCCTACAATGAGCAGTTCTTC.

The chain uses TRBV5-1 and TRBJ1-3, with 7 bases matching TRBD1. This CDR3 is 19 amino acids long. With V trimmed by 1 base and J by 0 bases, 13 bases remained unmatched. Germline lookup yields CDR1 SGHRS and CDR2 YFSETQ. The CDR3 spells CASSLLRTGAKSSGNTIYF. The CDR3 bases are TGCGCCAGCAGCTTGCTAAGGACAGGTGCCAAGAGCTCTGGAAACACCATATATTTT.

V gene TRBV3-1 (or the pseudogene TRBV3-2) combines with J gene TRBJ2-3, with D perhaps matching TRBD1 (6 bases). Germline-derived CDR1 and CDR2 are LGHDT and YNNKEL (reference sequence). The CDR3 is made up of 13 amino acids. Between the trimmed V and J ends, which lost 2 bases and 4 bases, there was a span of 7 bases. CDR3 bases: TGTGCCAGCAGCCAAAAGGGGGCAGATACGCAGTATTTT. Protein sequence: CASSQKGADTQYF.

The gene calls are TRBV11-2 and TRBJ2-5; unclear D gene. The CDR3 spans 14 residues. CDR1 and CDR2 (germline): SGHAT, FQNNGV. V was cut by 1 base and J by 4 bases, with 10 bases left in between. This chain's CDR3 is CASSLGFPGETQYF. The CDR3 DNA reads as TGTGCCAGCAGCTTAGGTTTCCCCGGAGAGACCCAGTACTTC.

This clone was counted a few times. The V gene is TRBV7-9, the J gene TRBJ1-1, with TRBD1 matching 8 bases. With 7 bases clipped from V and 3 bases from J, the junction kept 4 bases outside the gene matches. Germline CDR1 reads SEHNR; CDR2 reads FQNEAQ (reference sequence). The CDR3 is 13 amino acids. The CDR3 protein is CASTLQGDTEAFF. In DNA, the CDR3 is TGTGCCAGCACTCTACAGGGGGACACTGAAGCTTTCTTT.

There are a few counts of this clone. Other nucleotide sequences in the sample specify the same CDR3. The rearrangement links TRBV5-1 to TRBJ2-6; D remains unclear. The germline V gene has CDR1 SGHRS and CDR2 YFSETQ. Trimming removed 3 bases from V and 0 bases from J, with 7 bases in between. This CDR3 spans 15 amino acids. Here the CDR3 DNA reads TGCGCCAGCAGCTCACCGGGCTCTGGGGCCAACGTCCTGACTTTC. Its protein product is CASSSPGSGANVLTF. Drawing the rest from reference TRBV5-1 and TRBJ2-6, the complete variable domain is KAGVTQTPRYLIKTRGQQVTLSCSPISGHRSVSWYQQTPGQGLQFLFEYFSETQRNKGNFPGRFSGRQFSNSRSEMNVSTLELGDSALYLCASSSPGSGANVLTFGAGSRLTVL.